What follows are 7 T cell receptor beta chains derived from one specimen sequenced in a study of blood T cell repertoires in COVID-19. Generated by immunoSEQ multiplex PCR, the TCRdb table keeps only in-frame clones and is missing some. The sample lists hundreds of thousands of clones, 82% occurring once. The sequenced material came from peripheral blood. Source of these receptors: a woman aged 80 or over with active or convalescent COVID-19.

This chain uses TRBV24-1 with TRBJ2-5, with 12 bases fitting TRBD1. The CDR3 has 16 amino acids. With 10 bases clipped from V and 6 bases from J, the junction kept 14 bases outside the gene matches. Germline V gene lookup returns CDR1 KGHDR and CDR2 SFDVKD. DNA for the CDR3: TGTGCCACATCCCGCGGGGGACAGGGGGCGCGGCAGACCCAGTACTTC. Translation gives CATSRGGQGARQTQYF.

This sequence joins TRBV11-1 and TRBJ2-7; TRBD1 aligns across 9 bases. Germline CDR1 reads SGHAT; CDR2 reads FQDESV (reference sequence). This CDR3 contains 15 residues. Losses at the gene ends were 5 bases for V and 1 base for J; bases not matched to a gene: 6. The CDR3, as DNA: TGTGCCAGCAGCGCAGGACAGGGGCGATCCTACGAGCAGTACTTC. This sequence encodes CASSAGQGRSYEQYF.

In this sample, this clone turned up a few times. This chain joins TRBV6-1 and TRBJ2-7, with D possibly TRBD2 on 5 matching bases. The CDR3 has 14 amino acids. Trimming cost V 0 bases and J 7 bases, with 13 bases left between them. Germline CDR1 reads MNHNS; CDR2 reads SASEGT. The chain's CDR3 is CASSEAGEGREQYF. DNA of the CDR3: TGTGCCAGCAGTGAAGCGGGCGAGGGCCGGGAGCAGTACTTC.

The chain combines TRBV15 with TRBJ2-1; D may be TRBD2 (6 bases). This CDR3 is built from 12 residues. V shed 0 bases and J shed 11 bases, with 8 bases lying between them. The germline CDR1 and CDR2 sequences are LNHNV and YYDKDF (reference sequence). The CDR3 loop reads CATSRELAKQFF. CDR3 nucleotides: TGTGCCACCAGCAGAGAGCTAGCGAAGCAGTTCTTC.

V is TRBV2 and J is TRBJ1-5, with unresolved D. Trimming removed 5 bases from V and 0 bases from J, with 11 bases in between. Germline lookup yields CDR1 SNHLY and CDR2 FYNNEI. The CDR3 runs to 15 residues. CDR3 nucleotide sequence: TGTGCCAGCAGTCTGCAGCGAAATAGCAATCAGCCCCAGCATTTT. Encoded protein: CASSLQRNSNQPQHF.

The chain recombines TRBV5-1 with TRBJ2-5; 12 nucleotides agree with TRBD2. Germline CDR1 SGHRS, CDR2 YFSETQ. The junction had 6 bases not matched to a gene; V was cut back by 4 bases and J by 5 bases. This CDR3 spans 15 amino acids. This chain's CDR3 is CASSLGTSGHETQYF. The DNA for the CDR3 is TGCGCCAGCAGCCTTGGGACTAGCGGGCACGAGACCCAGTACTTC. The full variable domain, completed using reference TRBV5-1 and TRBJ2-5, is KAGVTQTPRYLIKTRGQQVTLSCSPISGHRSVSWYQQTPGQGLQFLFEYFSETQRNKGNFPGRFSGRQFSNSRSEMNVSTLELGDSALYLCASSLGTSGHETQYFGPGTRLLVL.

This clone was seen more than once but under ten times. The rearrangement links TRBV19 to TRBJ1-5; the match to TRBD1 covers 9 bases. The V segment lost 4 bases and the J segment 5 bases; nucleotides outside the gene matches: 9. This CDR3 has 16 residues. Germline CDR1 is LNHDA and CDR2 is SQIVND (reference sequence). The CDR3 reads CASSTPPGQGYQPQHF. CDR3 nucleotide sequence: TGTGCCAGTAGTACACCTCCGGGACAGGGATATCAGCCCCAGCATTTT.